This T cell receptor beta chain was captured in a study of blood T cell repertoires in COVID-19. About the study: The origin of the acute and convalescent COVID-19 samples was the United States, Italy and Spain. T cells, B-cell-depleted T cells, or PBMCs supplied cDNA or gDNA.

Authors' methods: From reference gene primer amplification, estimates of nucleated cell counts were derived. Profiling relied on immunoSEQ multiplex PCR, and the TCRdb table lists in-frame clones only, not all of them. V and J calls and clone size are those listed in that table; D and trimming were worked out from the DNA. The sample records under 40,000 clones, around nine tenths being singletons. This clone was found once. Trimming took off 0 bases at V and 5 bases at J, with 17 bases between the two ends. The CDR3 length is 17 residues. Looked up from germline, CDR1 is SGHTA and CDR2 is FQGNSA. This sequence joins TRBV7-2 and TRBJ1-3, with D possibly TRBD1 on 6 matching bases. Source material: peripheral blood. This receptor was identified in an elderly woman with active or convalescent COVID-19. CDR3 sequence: CASSLAASGGTRNTIYF. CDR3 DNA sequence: TGTGCCAGCAGCTTAGCCGCAAGCGGTGGGACAAGAAACACCATATATTTT.